This T cell receptor (beta chain) emerged from a study of T cell responses to AZD1222 COVID-19 vaccine. Study-wide points: Distributed over spike, vaccine-associated CD4 TCRs predominated at 160-218 and 743-854. After the peak T cell response, and only then, were repertoires sampled. Two AZD1222 doses significantly raised spike-specific TCR breadth and depth over controls.

On this clone: What it recognizes is unknown.

Data came from immunoSEQ multiplex PCR; TCRdb stores just in-frame clones and leaves some out. Here the sample spans roughly 170,000 clones, under 95% being singletons. CDR3 length: 15 residues. Germline V gene lookup returns CDR1 LGHNT and CDR2 FRNRAP. With 6 bases clipped from V and 0 bases from J, the junction kept 4 bases outside the gene matches. Second-dose schedules of about 4 or about 12 weeks were combined. This specimen consisted of peripheral blood, obtained 28 days after the second AZD1222 dose. The chain recombines TRBV12-5 with TRBJ2-1, with 8 bases identical to TRBD1. This sequence originates from an adult who received the AZD1222 COVID-19 vaccine. The CDR3, as DNA: TGTGCTAGTGGATCACAGGGGGTCTCCTACAATGAGCAGTTCTTC. Its translation is CASGSQGVSYNEQFF.